One and the same sample provided the 8 T cell receptor beta chains below, sequenced in a study of shared clonotypes between healthy human individuals. Only in-frame clones appear in the TCRdb table, and some are missing; sequencing was by immunoSEQ multiplex PCR. The sample records about 2.2 million clones, roughly 91% being singletons. Terminally differentiated effector memory CD45RA+ cells were left out of the naive CD8 fraction, which was CD45RO-negative and positively selected for CCR7. The specimen sequenced was naive CD8+ T cells from PBMCs. The receptors were sampled from a young man in good health. Some clones in this sample may be carry-over from other donors' samples.

This clone was seen a single time. V usage is TRBV5-5 and J usage is TRBJ2-1; D might be TRBD1 or TRBD2, each matching 5 bases. Trimming took 1 base from V and 4 from J, leaving 12 bases between them. The CDR3 is 15 residues long. Germline lookup yields CDR1 SGHKS and CDR2 YYEKEE (reference sequence). The CDR3 loop reads CASSLTGRGYNEQFF. The CDR3 DNA reads as TGTGCCAGCAGCTTGACGGGACGGGGATACAATGAGCAGTTCTTC.

V gene TRBV4-1 combines with J gene TRBJ1-4; 7 bases are shared with TRBD1. CDR3 length: 15 residues. After removal of 0 bases from V and 7 bases from J, the junction contained 5 bases not matched to a gene. Germline V CDR1 and CDR2: MGHRA, YSYEKL. The CDR3: CASSQDHSGGEKLFF. In nucleotides, the CDR3 is TGCGCCAGCAGCCAAGATCATTCAGGGGGTGAAAAACTGTTTTTT.

This clone has only one observation. The chain combines TRBV6-5 with TRBJ2-5; D unclear. Germline V gene data show CDR1 as MNHEY and CDR2 as SVGAGI. This CDR3 region has 14 residues. Deletions cut 5 bases from V and 4 bases from J, with 14 bases between. CDR3 sequence reads: CASSAAPWGETQYF. In DNA form, the CDR3 reads TGTGCCAGCAGTGCCGCACCTTGGGGAGAGACCCAGTACTTC.

This clone has just one count. The genes are TRBV27 and TRBJ2-7, with a possible D match to TRBD1 (5 bases). The CDR3 totals 15 residues. Trimming shortened V by 1 base and J by 4 bases, and 14 bases separated the two germline ends. Germline V lookup: CDR1 MNHEY, CDR2 SMNVEV (reference sequence). The CDR3 DNA sequence: TGTGCCAGCAGTTTATATAGCAGGGCCGGGTACGAGCAGTACTTC. Its translation: CASSLYSRAGYEQYF.

This clone was recorded once. V is TRBV19 and J is TRBJ2-7; possible D gene TRBD1, 6 bases. The germline V gene encodes CDR1 LNHDA and CDR2 SQIVND (reference sequence). The length of the CDR3 is 14 residues. V shed 5 bases and J shed 0 bases, with 11 bases lying between them. CDR3: CASSAQGHSYEQYF. CDR3 nucleotide sequence: TGTGCCAGTAGTGCCCAGGGGCACTCCTACGAGCAGTACTTC.

CDR3 sequence reads: CASSEWSYEQYF. The DNA of the CDR3 is TGTGCCAGCAGTGAATGGTCCTACGAGCAGTACTTC. V and J are TRBV25-1 and TRBJ2-7, with D hard to call. Germline assignment: CDR1 MGHDK and CDR2 SYGVNS. V dropped 1 base and J dropped 1 base, with 2 bases sitting between them. The CDR3 has 12 residues.

This chain connects TRBV29-1 to TRBJ2-1, with D tentatively TRBD2 (6 bases). The V end lost 2 bases, the J end lost 7 bases, and 21 bases lay between the germline ends. This CDR3 has 16 residues. CDR1 and CDR2 from the germline V gene are SQVTM and ANQGSEA. CDR3 nucleotides: TGCAGCGTTGAAAGGGGACGGTGGAGGGCAGGGAATGAGCAGTTCTTC. It translates to CSVERGRWRAGNEQFF.

The rearrangement links TRBV19 to TRBJ2-7; D is perhaps TRBD1 (6 bases). The CDR3 is 16 amino acids. The germline CDR1 and CDR2 sequences are LNHDA and SQIVND (reference sequence). Trimming removed 4 bases from V and 2 bases from J, with 18 bases in between. CDR3 amino acids: CASSKSARDIAYEQYF. The CDR3 nucleotides read TGTGCCAGTAGTAAGTCCGCCCGGGACATAGCCTACGAGCAGTACTTC.